The sequence of this TCR beta chain was determined in a study of Tregs in tolerant kidney transplant recipients. The data were produced by immunoSEQ multiplex PCR, yet TCRdb's version contains in-frame clones alone and is incomplete. The sample consists of approximately 93,000 clones, approximately 94% of them appearing once. V lost 2 bases and J lost 7; bases outside the gene matches: 9. The CDR3 is 16 residues long. In germline, CDR1 is SEHNR, CDR2 FQNEAQ (reference sequence). This sequence was found in a human donor who received a combined kidney and bone marrow transplant. This chain joins TRBV7-9 and TRBJ1-2; 11 bases map to TRBD1. Material: CD4+ T cells from blood, obtained before the transplant. The DNA for the CDR3 is TGTGCCAGCAGCTTATCCGGGACAGGGGGGGGAGGTGGCTACACCTTC. It encodes CASSLSGTGGGGGYTF.